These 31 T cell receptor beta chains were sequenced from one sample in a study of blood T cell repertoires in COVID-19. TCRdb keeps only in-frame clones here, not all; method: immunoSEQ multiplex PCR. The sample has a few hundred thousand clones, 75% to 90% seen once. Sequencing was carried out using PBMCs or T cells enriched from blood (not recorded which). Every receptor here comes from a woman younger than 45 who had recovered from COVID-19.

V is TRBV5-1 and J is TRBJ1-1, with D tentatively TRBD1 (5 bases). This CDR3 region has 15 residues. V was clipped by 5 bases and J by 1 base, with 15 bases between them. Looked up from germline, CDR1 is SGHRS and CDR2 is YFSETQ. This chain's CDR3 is CASSPGRGKNTEAFF. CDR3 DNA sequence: TGCGCCAGCAGTCCGGGACGGGGGAAGAACACTGAAGCTTTCTTT.

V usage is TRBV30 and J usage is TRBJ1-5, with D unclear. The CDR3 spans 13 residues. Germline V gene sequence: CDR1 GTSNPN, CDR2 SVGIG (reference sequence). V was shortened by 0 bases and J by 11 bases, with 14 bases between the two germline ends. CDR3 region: CAWSVLGESAQHF. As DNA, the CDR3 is TGTGCCTGGAGTGTACTAGGAGAATCAGCCCAGCATTTT.

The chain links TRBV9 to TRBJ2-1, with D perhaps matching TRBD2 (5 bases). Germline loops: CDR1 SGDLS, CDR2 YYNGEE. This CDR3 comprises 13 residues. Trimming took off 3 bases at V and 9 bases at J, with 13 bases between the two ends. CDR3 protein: CASSAELGSEQFF. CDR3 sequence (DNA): TGTGCCAGCAGCGCGGAATTGGGGAGTGAGCAGTTCTTC. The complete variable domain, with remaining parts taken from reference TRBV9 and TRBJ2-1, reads DSGVTQTPKHLITATGQRVTLRCSPRSGDLSVYWYQQSLDQGLQFLIQYYNGEERAKGNILERFSAQQFPDLHSELNLSSLELGDSALYFCASSAELGSEQFFGPGTRLTVL.

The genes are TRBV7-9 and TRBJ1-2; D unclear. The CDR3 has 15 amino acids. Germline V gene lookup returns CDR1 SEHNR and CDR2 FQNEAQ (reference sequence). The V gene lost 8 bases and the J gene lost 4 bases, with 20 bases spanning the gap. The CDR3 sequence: CASLGSRSRGYGYTF. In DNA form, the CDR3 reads TGTGCCAGCTTAGGCAGCCGATCCCGGGGCTATGGCTACACCTTC.

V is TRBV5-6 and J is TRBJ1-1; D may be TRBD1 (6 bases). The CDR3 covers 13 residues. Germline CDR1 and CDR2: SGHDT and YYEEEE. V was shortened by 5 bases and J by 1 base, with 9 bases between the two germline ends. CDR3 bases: TGTGCCAGCAGACCGGGACAGAACACTGAAGCTTTCTTT. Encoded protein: CASRPGQNTEAFF.

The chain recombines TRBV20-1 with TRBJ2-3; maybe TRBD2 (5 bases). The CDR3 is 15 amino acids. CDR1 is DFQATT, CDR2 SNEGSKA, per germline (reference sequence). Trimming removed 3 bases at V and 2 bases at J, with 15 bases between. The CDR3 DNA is TGCAGTGCTAGTTTGGCGGGTAACCCCACAGATACGCAGTATTTT. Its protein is CSASLAGNPTDTQYF.

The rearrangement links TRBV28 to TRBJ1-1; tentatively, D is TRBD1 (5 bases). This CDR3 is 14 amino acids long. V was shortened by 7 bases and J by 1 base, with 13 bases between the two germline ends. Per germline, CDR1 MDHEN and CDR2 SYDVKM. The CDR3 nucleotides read TGTGCCAGCATCGCGGGGGACCCGAACACTGAAGCTTTCTTT. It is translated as CASIAGDPNTEAFF.

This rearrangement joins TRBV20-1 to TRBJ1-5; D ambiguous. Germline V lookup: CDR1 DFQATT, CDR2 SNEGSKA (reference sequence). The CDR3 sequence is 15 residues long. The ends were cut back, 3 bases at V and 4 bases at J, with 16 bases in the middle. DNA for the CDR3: TGCAGTGCTAGTCGACTCAGCAGCCTGAATCAGCCCCAGCATTTT. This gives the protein CSASRLSSLNQPQHF.

Here the CDR3 reads CASSFSYRDNYTF. Written as DNA, the CDR3 is TGTGCCAGCAGCTTCTCCTACAGGGATAACTACACCTTC. This chain uses TRBV5-5 with TRBJ1-2; tentatively, D is TRBD1 (6 bases). V gave up 2 bases and J gave up 10 bases, with 15 bases separating them. Germline V gene sequence: CDR1 SGHKS, CDR2 YYEKEE (reference sequence). The CDR3 consists of 13 residues.

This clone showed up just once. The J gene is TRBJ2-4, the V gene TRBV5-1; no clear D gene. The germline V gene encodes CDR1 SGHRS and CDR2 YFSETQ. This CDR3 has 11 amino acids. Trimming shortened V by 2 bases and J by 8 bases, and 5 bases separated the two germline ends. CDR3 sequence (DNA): TGCGCCAGCAGCTTTGGAGACATTCAGTACTTC. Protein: CASSFGDIQYF.

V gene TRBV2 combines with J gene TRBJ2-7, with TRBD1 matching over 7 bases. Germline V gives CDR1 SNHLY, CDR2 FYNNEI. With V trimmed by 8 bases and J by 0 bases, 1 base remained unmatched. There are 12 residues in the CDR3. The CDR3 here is CASGTDSYEQYF. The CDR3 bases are TGTGCCAGCGGGACAGACTCCTACGAGCAGTACTTC.

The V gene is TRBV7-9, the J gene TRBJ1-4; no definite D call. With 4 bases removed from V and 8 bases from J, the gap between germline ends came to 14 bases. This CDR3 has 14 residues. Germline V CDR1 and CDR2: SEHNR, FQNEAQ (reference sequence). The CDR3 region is CASSSGLTREKLFF. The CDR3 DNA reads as TGTGCCAGCAGCTCTGGACTGACGCGAGAAAAACTGTTTTTT.

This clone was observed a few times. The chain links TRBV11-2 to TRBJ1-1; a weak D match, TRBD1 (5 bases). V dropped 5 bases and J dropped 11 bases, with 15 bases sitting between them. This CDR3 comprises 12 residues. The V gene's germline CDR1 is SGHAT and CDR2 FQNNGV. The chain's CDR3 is CASSPGIGRAFF. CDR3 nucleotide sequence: TGTGCCAGCAGCCCAGGGATTGGGCGGGCTTTCTTT.

The CDR3 region is CASSQYRGRNTEAFF. The CDR3 nucleotides read TGCGCCAGCAGCCAATACAGGGGGCGGAACACTGAAGCTTTCTTT. The V call is TRBV4-1, the J call TRBJ1-1; TRBD1 agrees at 9 bases. Trimming took 2 bases from V and 1 from J; bases not matched to a gene: 2. Germline CDR1 is MGHRA and CDR2 is YSYEKL. The CDR3 is made up of 15 amino acids.

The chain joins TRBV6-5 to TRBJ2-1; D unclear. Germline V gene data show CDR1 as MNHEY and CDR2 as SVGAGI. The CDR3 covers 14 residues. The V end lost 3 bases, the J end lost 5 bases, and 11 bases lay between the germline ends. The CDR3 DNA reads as TGTGCCAGCAGTTATCTGGGTGGGCACAATGAGCAGTTCTTC. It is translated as CASSYLGGHNEQFF.

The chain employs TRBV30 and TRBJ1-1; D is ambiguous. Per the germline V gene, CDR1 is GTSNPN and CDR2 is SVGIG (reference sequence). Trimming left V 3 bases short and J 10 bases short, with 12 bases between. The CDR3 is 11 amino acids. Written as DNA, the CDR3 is TGTGCCTGGAGGGCTTCCCGGAGAGCTTTCTTT. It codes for CAWRASRRAFF.

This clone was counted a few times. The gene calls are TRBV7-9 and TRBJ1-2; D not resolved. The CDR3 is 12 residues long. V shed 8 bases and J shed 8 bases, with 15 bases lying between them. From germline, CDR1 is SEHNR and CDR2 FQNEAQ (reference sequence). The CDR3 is CASLSRNEGYTF. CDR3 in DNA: TGTGCCAGCCTCAGCAGGAATGAGGGCTACACCTTC.

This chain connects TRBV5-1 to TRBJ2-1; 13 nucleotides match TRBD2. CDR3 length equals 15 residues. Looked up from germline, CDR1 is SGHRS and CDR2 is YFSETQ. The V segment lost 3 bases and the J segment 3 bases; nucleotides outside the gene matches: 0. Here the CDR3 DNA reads TGCGCCAGCAGCTGGACTAGCGGGGGCTACAATGAGCAGTTCTTC. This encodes CASSWTSGGYNEQFF.

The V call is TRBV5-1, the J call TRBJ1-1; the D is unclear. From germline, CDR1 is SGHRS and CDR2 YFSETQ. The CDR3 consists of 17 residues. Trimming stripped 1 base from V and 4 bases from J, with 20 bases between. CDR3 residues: CASSLRVVGSLGTEAFF. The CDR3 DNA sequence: TGCGCCAGCAGCTTGCGGGTCGTAGGGAGTCTTGGCACTGAAGCTTTCTTT.

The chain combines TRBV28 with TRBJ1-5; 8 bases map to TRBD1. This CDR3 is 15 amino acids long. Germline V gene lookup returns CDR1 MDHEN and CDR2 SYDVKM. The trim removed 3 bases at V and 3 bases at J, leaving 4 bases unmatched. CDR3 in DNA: TGTGCCAGCAGTTTCGACAGGGGATACAATCAGCCCCAGCATTTT. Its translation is CASSFDRGYNQPQHF.

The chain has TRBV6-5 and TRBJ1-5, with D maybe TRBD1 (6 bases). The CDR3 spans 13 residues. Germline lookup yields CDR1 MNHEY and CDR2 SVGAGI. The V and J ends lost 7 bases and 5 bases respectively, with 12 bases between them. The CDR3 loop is CASTRTVYQPQHF. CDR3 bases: TGTGCCAGCACCCGGACAGTATATCAGCCCCAGCATTTT.

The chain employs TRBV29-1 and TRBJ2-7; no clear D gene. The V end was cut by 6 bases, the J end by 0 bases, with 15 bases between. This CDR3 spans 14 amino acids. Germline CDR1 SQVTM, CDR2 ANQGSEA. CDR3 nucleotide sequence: TGCAGCGTGCCTCTAGGCGGTAGCTCCTACGAGCAGTACTTC. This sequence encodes CSVPLGGSSYEQYF.

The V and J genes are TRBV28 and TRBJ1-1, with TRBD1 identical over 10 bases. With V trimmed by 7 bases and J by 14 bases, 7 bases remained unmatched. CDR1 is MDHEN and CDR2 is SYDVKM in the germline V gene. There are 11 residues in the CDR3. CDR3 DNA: TGTGCCAGCACCAAGGGGACAGGGGTCTTCTTT. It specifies CASTKGTGVFF.

The CDR3 is CASSFSQGPYEQYF. The CDR3, as DNA: TGTGCCAGCAGTTTTTCACAGGGGCCCTACGAGCAGTACTTC. This rearrangement joins TRBV27 to TRBJ2-7, with 7 bases aligning to TRBD1. The V gene's germline CDR1 is MNHEY and CDR2 SMNVEV (reference sequence). The CDR3 is made up of 14 amino acids. The V segment lost 3 bases and the J segment 2 bases; nucleotides outside the gene matches: 4.

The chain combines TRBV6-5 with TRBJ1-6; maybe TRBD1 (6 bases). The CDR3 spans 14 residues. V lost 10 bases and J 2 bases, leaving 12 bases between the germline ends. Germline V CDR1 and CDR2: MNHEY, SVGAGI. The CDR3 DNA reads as TGTGCCACCTCGGACAGTCCCTATAATTCACCCCTCCACTTT. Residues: CATSDSPYNSPLHF.

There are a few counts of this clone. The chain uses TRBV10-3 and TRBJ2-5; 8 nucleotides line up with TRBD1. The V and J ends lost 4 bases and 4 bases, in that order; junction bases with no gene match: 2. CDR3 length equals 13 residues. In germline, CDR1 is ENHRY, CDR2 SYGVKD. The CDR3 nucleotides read TGTGCCATCAGTGTGACAGGGGTAGAGACCCAGTACTTC. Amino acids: CAISVTGVETQYF.

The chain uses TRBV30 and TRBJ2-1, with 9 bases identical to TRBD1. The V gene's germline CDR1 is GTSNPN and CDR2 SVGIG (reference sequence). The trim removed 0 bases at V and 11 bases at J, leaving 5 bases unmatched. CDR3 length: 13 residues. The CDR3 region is CAWSVSGQGKQFF. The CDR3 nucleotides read TGTGCCTGGAGTGTTAGCGGACAGGGGAAGCAGTTCTTC.

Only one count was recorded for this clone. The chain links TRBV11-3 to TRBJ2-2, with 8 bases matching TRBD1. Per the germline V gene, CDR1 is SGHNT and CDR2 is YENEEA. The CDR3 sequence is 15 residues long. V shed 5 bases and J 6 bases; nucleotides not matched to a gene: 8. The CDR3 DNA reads TGTGCCAGCAGCACCGGACAGGGCAAGGCCGGGGAGCTGTTTTTT. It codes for CASSTGQGKAGELFF. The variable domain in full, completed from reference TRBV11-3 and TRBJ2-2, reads EAGVVQSPRYKIIEKKQPVAFWCNPISGHNTLYWYLQNLGQGPELLIRYENEEAVDDSQLPKDRFSAERLKGVDSTLKIQPAELGDSAVYLCASSTGQGKAGELFFGEGSRLTVL.

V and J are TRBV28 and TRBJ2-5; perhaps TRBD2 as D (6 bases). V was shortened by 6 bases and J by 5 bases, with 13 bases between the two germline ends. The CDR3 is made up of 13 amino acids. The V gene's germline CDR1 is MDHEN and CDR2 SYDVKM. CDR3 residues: CASRAPGRETQYF. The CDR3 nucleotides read TGTGCCAGCAGGGCCCCAGGGAGGGAGACCCAGTACTTC.

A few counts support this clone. The CDR3 reads CASTHSDRNEKLFF. CDR3 coding DNA: TGTGCCAGCACCCATAGCGACAGGAATGAAAAACTGTTTTTT. The chain carries TRBV7-9 and TRBJ1-4; perhaps TRBD1 as D (6 bases). Trimming cost V 7 bases and J 5 bases, with 14 bases left between them. Germline values: CDR1 SEHNR, CDR2 FQNEAQ (reference sequence). The CDR3 loop spans 14 amino acids.

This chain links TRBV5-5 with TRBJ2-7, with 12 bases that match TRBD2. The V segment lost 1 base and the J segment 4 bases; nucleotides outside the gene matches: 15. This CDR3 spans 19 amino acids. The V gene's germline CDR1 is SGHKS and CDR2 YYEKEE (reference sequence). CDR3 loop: CASSLIPGGRLAGGYEQYF. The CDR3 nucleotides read TGTGCCAGCAGCTTGATTCCAGGGGGTAGGCTAGCGGGAGGGTACGAGCAGTACTTC.